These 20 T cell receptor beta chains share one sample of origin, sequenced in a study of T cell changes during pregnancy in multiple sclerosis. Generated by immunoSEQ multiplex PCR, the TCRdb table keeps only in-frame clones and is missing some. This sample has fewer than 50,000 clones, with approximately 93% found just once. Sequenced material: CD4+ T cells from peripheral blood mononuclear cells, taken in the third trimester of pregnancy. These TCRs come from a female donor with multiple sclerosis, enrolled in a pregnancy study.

CDR3 protein: CASSLGGFVETQYF. CDR3 DNA: TGCGCCAGCAGCCTGGGGGGTTTCGTGGAGACCCAGTACTTC. The J gene is TRBJ2-5, the V gene TRBV4-1, with a weak D call TRBD2 (6 bases). V lost 4 bases, J lost 5 bases, and 14 bases lay in between. The germline V gene encodes CDR1 MGHRA and CDR2 YSYEKL. CDR3 size: 14 residues.

CDR3 protein: CASSGDQGARGYTF. DNA of the CDR3: TGTGCCAGCAGTGGTGATCAGGGGGCGCGCGGCTACACCTTC. The chain is built from TRBV2 and TRBJ1-2; 8 bases fit TRBD1. Trimming removed 4 bases from V and 8 bases from J; junction bases left unmatched: 9. The CDR3 covers 14 residues. Per germline, CDR1 SNHLY and CDR2 FYNNEI.

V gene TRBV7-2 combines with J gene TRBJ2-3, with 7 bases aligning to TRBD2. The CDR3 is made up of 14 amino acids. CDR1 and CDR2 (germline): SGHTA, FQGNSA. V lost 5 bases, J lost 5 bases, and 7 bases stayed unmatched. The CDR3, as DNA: TGTGCCAGCAGCACTAGCCGGGGGGAAGATACGCAGTATTTT. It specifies CASSTSRGEDTQYF. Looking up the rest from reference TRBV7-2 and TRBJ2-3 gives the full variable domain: GAGVSQSPSNKVTEKGKDVELRCDPISGHTALYWYRQSLGQGLEFLIYFQGNSAPDKSGLPSDRFSAERTGGSVSTLTIQRTQQEDSAVYLCASSTSRGEDTQYFGPGTRLTVL.

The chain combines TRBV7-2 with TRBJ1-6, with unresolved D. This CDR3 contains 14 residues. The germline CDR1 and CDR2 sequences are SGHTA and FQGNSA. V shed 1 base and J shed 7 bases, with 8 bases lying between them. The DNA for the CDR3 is TGTGCCAGCAGCTTAGGAACATACAATTCACCCCTCCACTTT. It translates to CASSLGTYNSPLHF.

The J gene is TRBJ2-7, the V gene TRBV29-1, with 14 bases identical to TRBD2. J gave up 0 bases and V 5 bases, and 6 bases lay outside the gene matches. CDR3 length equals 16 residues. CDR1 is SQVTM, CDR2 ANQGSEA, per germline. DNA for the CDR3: TGCAGCGTTTTTGGGACTAGCGGGAGAACCTCCTACGAGCAGTACTTC. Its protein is CSVFGTSGRTSYEQYF.

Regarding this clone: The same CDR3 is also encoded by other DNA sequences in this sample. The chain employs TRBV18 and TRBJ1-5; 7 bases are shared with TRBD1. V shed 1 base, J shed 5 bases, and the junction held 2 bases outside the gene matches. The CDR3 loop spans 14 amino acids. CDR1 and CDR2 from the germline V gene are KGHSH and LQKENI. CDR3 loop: CASSPQGADQPQHF. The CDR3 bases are TGTGCCAGCTCACCACAGGGGGCAGATCAGCCCCAGCATTTT. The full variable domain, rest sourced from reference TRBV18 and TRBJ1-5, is NAGVMQNPRHLVRRRGQEARLRCSPMKGHSHVYWYRQLPEEGLKFMVYLQKENIIDESGMPKERFSAEFPKEGPSILRIQQVVRGDSAAYFCASSPQGADQPQHFGDGTRLSIL.

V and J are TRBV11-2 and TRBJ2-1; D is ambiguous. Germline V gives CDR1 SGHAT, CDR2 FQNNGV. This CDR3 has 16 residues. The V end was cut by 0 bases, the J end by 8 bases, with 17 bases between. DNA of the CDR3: TGTGCCAGCAGCTTAGATATGCTAGAGTTTATCGATGAGCAGTTCTTC. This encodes CASSLDMLEFIDEQFF.

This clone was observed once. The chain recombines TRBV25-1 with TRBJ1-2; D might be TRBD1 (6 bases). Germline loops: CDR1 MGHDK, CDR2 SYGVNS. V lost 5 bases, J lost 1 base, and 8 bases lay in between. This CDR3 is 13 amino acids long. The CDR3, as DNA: TGTGCCAGCAGTCAGGGGATTAACTATGGCTACACCTTC. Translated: CASSQGINYGYTF.

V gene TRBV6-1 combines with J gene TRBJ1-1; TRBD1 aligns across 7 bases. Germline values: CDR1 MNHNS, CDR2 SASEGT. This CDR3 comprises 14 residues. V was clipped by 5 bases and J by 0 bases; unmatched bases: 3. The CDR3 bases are TGTGCCAGCAGTAGGGACAGAATGAACACTGAAGCTTTCTTT. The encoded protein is CASSRDRMNTEAFF.

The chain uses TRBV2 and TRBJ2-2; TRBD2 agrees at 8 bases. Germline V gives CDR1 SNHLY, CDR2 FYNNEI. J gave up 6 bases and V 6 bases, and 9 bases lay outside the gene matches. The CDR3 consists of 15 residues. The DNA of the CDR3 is TGTGCCAGCAGGCGACTAGCGACGGGGCCCGGGGAGCTGTTTTTT. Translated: CASRRLATGPGELFF.

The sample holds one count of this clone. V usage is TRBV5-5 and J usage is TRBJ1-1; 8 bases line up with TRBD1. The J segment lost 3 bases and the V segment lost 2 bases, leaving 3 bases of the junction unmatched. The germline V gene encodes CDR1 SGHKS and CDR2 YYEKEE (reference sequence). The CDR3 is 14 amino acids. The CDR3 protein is CASSFQGAYTEAFF. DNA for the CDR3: TGTGCCAGCAGCTTCCAGGGGGCTTACACTGAAGCTTTCTTT. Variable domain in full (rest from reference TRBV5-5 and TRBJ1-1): DAGVTQSPTHLIKTRGQQVTLRCSPISGHKSVSWYQQVLGQGPQFIFQYYEKEERGRGNFPDRFSARQFPNYSSELNVNALLLGDSALYLCASSFQGAYTEAFFGQGTRLTVV.

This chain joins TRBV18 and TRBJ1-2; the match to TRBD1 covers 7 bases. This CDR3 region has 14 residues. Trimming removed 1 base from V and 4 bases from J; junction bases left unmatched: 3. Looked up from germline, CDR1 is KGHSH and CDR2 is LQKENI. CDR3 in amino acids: CASSPLRDSYGYTF. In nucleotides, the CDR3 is TGTGCCAGCTCACCACTCCGGGACAGCTATGGCTACACCTTC.

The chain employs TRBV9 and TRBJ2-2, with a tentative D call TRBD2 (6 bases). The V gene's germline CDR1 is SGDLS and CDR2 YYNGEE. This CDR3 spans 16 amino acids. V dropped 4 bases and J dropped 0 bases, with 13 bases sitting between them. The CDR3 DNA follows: TGTGCCAGCAGCCGAGGCGGAGGGACGAACACCGGGGAGCTGTTTTTT. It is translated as CASSRGGGTNTGELFF.

The DNA of the CDR3 is TGTGCCAGCAGTTTCCCAGGGGGCAACTACGAGCAGTACTTC. Its translation: CASSFPGGNYEQYF. J is TRBJ2-7 and V is TRBV28; 8 bases align to TRBD1. The germline V gene has CDR1 MDHEN and CDR2 SYDVKM. V trimming: 3 bases; J trimming: 3 bases; junction bases outside the gene matches: 4. CDR3 length: 14 residues.

The CDR3 region has the DNA TGTGCCAGCAGGGAACGATGGACAGGGGCGGATGGCTACACCTTC. Translated, it gives CASRERWTGADGYTF. This chain uses TRBV28 with TRBJ1-2; the match to TRBD1 covers 9 bases. Germline values: CDR1 MDHEN, CDR2 SYDVKM. The CDR3 has 15 amino acids. V was clipped by 6 bases and J by 6 bases; unmatched bases: 11.

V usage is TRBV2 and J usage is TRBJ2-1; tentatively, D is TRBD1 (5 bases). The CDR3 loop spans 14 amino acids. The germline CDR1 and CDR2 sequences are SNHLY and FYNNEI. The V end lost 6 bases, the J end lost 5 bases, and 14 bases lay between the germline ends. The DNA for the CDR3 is TGTGCCAGCAGGTCGAAGGGGCGCGACAATGAGCAGTTCTTC. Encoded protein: CASRSKGRDNEQFF.

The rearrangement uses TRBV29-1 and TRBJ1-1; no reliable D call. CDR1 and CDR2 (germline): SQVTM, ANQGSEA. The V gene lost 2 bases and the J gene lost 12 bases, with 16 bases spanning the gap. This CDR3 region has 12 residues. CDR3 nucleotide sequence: TGCAGCGTTGAACCGGGGATTGAACAAACTTTCTTT. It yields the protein CSVEPGIEQTFF.

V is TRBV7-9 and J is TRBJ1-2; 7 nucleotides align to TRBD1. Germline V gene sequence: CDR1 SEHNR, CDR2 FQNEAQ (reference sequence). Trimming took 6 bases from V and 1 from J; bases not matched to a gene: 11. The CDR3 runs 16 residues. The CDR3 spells CASSKTRDSFNYGYTF. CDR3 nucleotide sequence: TGTGCCAGCAGTAAAACCCGGGACAGCTTTAACTATGGCTACACCTTC.

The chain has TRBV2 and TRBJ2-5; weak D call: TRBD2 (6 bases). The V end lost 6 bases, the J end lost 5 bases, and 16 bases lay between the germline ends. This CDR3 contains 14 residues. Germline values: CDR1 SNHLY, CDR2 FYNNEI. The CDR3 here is CASRAGSGGETQYF. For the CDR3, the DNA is TGTGCCAGCAGGGCGGGCTCCGGAGGGGAGACCCAGTACTTC.

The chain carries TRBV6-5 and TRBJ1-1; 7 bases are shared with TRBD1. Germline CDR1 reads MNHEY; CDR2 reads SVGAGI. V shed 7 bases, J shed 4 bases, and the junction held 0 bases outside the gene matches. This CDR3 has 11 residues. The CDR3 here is CASTGGTEAFF. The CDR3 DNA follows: TGTGCCAGCACAGGGGGCACTGAAGCTTTCTTT.